This TCR beta chain is from a study of blood T cell repertoires in COVID-19. This CDR3 spans 13 amino acids. V was pared by 6 bases and J by 4 bases, with 12 bases between. CDR1 MRHNA and CDR2 SNTAGT come from the germline V gene. Data came from immunoSEQ multiplex PCR; TCRdb stores just in-frame clones and leaves some out. The table records approximately 61,000 clones, 80% to 90% of them present only once. The source material was peripheral blood. The chain has TRBV6-4 and TRBJ1-1, with D possibly TRBD1 on 5 matching bases. The receptor's source is an elderly woman with active COVID-19. The CDR3 spells CASSAGSRTEAFF. The CDR3, as DNA: TGTGCCAGCAGCGCAGGGTCGCGCACTGAAGCTTTCTTT.